What follows describes a single T cell receptor (beta chain). Its specificity is unknown. Germline loops: CDR1 PRHDT, CDR2 FYEKMQ (reference sequence). CDR3 size: 16 residues. Trimming cost V 4 bases and J 8 bases; bases outside gene matches: 8. There were TCR beta CDR3 regions amplified from RNA transcripts. The HTBI set primed first-round TCR CDR3 RT-PCR. Each CDR3 protein is one row after TCRdb ran MiXCR on the multiplex PCR reads. The top ten clones hold under 65% of a sample with about 270,000 distinct CDR3 sequences, approximately 21% of them seen once. This sample stems from a study of T cells in Graves' hyperthyroidism and ophthalmopathy. Findings and limits, study-wide: Using 13 V-J features, a model discriminated ophthalmopathy from stable hyperthyroidism.

The sample was blood. The chain employs TRBV13 and TRBJ2-1; TRBD2 aligns across 13 bases. The receptor was derived from a man aged 25-40 years with Graves' ophthalmopathy. The CDR3 loop is CASSSTTSGRSYEQFF. DNA for the CDR3: TGTGCCAGCAGCTCCACGACTAGCGGGAGGTCGTATGAGCAGTTCTTC.